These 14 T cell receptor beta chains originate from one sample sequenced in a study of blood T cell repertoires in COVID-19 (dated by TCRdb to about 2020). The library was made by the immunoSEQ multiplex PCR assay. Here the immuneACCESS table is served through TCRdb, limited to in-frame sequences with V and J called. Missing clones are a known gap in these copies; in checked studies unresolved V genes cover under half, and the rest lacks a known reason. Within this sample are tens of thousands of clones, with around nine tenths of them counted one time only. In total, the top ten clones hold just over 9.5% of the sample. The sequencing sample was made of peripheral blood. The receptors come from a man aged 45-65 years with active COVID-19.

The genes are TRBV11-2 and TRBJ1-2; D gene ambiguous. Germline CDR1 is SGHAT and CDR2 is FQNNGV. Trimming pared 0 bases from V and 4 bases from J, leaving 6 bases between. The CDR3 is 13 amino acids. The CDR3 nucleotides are TGTGCCAGCAGCTTAGACAGTGGCTATGGCTACACCTTC. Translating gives CASSLDSGYGYTF. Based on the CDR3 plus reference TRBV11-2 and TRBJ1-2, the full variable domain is EAGVAQSPRYKIIEKRQSVAFWCNPISGHATLYWYQQILGQGPKLLIQFQNNGVVDDSQLPKDRFSAERLKGVDSTLKIQPAKLEDSAVYLCASSLDSGYGYTFGSGTRLTVV.

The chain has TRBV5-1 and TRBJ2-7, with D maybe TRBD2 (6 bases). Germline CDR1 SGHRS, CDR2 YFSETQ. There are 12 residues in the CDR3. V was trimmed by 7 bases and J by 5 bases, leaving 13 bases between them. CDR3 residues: CASRRDFDEQYF. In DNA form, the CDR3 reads TGCGCCAGCCGGAGGGACTTCGACGAGCAGTACTTC.

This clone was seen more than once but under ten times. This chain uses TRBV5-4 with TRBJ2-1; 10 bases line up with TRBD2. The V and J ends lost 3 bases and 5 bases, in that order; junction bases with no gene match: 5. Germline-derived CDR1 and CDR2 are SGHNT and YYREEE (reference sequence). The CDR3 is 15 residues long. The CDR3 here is CASSSGLAPNNEQFF. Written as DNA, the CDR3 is TGTGCCAGCAGCTCGGGACTAGCGCCAAACAATGAGCAGTTCTTC. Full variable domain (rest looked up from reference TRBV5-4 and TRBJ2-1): ETGVTQSPTHLIKTRGQQVTLRCSSQSGHNTVSWYQQALGQGPQFIFQYYREEENGRGNFPPRFSGLQFPNYSSELNVNALELDDSALYLCASSSGLAPNNEQFFGPGTRLTVL.

The CDR3 reads CASSPSRNYGYTF. The DNA for the CDR3 is TGTGCCAGCAGCCCGAGCCGAAACTATGGCTACACCTTC. J is TRBJ1-2 and V is TRBV25-1, with D hard to call. Trimming pared 6 bases from V and 2 bases from J, leaving 10 bases between. Germline V lookup: CDR1 MGHDK, CDR2 SYGVNS. The CDR3 spans 13 residues.

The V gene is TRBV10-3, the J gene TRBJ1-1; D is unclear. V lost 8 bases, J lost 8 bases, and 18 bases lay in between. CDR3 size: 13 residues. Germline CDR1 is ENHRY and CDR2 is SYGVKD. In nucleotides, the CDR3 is TGTGCCATCTCGGTCCCAGGATCAAACGAAGCTTTCTTT. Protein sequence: CAISVPGSNEAFF.

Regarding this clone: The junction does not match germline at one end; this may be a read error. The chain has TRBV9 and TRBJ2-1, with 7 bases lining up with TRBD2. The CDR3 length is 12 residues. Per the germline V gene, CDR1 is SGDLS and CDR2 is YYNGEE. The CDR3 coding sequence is TGTGCCAGCAGCGTAGCGGAAGCGGGACCCCTCTTC. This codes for CASSVAEAGPLF.

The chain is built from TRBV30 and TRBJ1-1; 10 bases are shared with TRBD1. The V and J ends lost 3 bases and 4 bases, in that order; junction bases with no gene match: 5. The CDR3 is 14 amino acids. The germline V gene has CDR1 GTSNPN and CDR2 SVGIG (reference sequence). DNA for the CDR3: TGTGCCTGGAGCGTCGACAGGGGGCCCACTGAAGCTTTCTTT. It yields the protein CAWSVDRGPTEAFF.

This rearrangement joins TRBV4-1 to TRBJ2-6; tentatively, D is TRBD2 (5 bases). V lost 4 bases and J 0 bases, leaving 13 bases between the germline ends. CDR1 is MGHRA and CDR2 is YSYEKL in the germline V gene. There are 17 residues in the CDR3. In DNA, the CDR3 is TGCGCCAGCAGCCCAAGCGGTACCTACTCTGGGGCCAACGTCCTGACTTTC. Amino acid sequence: CASSPSGTYSGANVLTF.

CDR3: CASSLDRISYEQYF. The CDR3 region has the DNA TGTGCCAGCAGCTTGGACAGGATTTCCTACGAGCAGTACTTC. V gene TRBV5-4 combines with J gene TRBJ2-7, with a tentative D call TRBD1 (5 bases). CDR1 is SGHNT and CDR2 is YYREEE in the germline V gene (reference sequence). With 0 bases removed from V and 1 base from J, the gap between germline ends came to 8 bases. CDR3 length: 14 amino acids.

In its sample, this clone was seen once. CDR3 sequence: CAWSLLGLAGYNTQYF. The CDR3 DNA reads TGTGCCTGGAGTCTCCTGGGACTAGCGGGATACAATACGCAGTATTTT. The chain combines TRBV30 with TRBJ2-3, with 13 bases identical to TRBD2. Unmatched junction bases numbered 9, after V lost 2 bases and J lost 7 bases. The CDR3 covers 16 residues. Per germline, CDR1 GTSNPN and CDR2 SVGIG (reference sequence).

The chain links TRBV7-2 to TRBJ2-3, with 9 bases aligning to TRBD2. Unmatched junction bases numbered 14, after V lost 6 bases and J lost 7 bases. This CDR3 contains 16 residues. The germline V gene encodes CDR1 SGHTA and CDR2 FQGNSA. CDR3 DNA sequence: TGTGCCAGCAGTTTAACAGCGGGGGGACAGCAAAATACGCAGTATTTT. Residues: CASSLTAGGQQNTQYF.

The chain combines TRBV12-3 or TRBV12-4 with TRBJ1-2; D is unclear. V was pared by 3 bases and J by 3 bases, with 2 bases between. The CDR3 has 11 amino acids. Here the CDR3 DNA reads TGTGCCAGCAGTTTCGACTATGGCTACACCTTC. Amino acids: CASSFDYGYTF.

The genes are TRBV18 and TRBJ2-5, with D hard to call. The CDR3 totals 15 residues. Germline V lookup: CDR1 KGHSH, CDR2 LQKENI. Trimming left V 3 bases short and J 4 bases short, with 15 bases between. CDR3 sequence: CASSPERRGGETQYF. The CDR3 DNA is TGTGCCAGCTCACCCGAACGGCGTGGCGGAGAGACCCAGTACTTC.

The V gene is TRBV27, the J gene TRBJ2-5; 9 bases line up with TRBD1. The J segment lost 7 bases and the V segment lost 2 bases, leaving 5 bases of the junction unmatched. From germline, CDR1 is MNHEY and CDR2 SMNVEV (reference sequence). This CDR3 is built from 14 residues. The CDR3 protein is CASSLNRGQGTQYF. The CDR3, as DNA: TGTGCCAGCAGTTTAAACAGGGGGCAGGGGACCCAGTACTTC.